The 10 T cell receptor beta chains below were found in one sample sequenced in a study of T cell responses to AZD1222 COVID-19 vaccine. The repertoire was sequenced with immunoSEQ multiplex PCR; TCRdb's copy has only in-frame clones and lacks some. The sample has more than 100,000 clones; nearly 90% are singletons. The sample here was peripheral blood, taken on day 0 of AZD1222 vaccination. The source of these receptors is an adult in good health.

This chain joins TRBV7-2 and TRBJ2-1; TRBD2 matches at 7 bases. This CDR3 comprises 15 residues. Germline assignment: CDR1 SGHTA and CDR2 FQGNSA. V was pared by 5 bases and J by 2 bases, with 6 bases of the junction left unmatched. CDR3 nucleotide sequence: TGTGCCAGCAGCGTCAAAGCGGGGACCTACAATGAGCAGTTCTTC. Translating it yields CASSVKAGTYNEQFF.

Here the CDR3 DNA reads TGCAGTGCTCATGTGCGTTCACCCCTCCACTTT. This gives the protein CSAHVRSPLHF. The rearrangement uses TRBV20-1 and TRBJ1-6, with D uncertain. Germline loops: CDR1 DFQATT, CDR2 SNEGSKA (reference sequence). The ends were cut back, 5 bases at V and 9 bases at J, with 8 bases in the middle. The CDR3 is 11 amino acids.

This clone was found once. J is TRBJ1-4 and V is TRBV21-1. TRBV21-1 is recorded as a pseudogene. The CDR3 is made up of 14 amino acids. The CDR3 loop is CASSKCAYEEKLFF. CDR3 nucleotides: TGTGCCAGCAGCAAATGCGCGTATGAAGAAAAACTGTTTTTT.

This chain uses TRBV7-8 with TRBJ2-7; maybe TRBD2 (6 bases). The CDR3 runs to 12 residues. CDR1 is SGHVS, CDR2 FQNEAQ, per germline. The V end was cut by 3 bases, the J end by 5 bases, with 8 bases between. DNA for the CDR3: TGTGCCAGCAGCTTGACTAGTAACGAGCAGTACTTC. It yields the protein CASSLTSNEQYF. Full variable domain (outside the CDR3, taken from reference TRBV7-8 and TRBJ2-7): GAGVSQSPRYKVAKRGQDVALRCDPISGHVSLFWYQQALGQGPEFLTYFQNEAQLDKSGLPSDRFFAERPEGSVSTLKIQRTQQEDSAVYLCASSLTSNEQYFGPGTRLTVT.

The rearrangement links TRBV3-1 (or the pseudogene TRBV3-2) to TRBJ2-4; TRBD2 matches 8 bases. CDR3 size: 14 residues. In germline, CDR1 is LGHDT, CDR2 YNNKEL (reference sequence). J lost 9 bases, V lost 1 base, and 5 bases had no gene match. The CDR3 reads CASSQAGGLAIQYF. The CDR3, as DNA: TGTGCCAGCAGCCAAGCGGGGGGGCTGGCCATTCAGTACTTC.

The J gene is TRBJ1-3, the V gene TRBV6-1, with unresolved D. Trimming stripped 2 bases from V and 0 bases from J, with 11 bases between. CDR1 MNHNS and CDR2 SASEGT come from the germline V gene. The CDR3 is made up of 16 amino acids. Here the CDR3 reads CASSEPGHLSGNTIYF. As DNA, the CDR3 is TGTGCCAGCAGTGAACCCGGTCACCTCTCTGGAAACACCATATATTTT.

This clone was seen just once. The chain employs TRBV6-5 and TRBJ2-7, with D possibly TRBD2 on 6 matching bases. Germline V lookup: CDR1 MNHEY, CDR2 SVGAGI. V was shortened by 6 bases and J by 1 base, with 13 bases between the two germline ends. This CDR3 spans 14 amino acids. DNA of the CDR3: TGTGCCAGCAGGGGTCCGGGACTTTCCTACGAGCAGTACTTC. Translating it yields CASRGPGLSYEQYF.

Only a few counts were recorded for this clone. The chain links TRBV12-3 or TRBV12-4 to TRBJ2-3; D is undetermined. The CDR3 spans 11 residues. Trimming pared 2 bases from V and 5 bases from J, leaving 2 bases between. The CDR3 DNA is TGTGCCAGCAGTTTAATAGATACGCAGTATTTT. It translates to CASSLIDTQYF.

This chain joins TRBV28 and TRBJ2-2; no clear D gene. The ends were cut back, 1 base at V and 7 bases at J, with 4 bases in the middle. The germline V gene has CDR1 MDHEN and CDR2 SYDVKM. The CDR3 runs to 12 residues. The CDR3 coding sequence is TGTGCCAGCAGTTTATCGAACGGGGAGCTGTTTTTT. Translated, it gives CASSLSNGELFF.

This clone appeared a single time. The chain recombines TRBV2 with TRBJ1-2; D is undetermined. Deletions cut 1 base from V and 5 bases from J, with 11 bases between. The CDR3 consists of 14 residues. Germline V gene data show CDR1 as SNHLY and CDR2 as FYNNEI. The CDR3 DNA follows: TGTGCCAGCAGTGAAGAAAGAGGCACTTATGGCTACACCTTC. Protein sequence: CASSEERGTYGYTF.